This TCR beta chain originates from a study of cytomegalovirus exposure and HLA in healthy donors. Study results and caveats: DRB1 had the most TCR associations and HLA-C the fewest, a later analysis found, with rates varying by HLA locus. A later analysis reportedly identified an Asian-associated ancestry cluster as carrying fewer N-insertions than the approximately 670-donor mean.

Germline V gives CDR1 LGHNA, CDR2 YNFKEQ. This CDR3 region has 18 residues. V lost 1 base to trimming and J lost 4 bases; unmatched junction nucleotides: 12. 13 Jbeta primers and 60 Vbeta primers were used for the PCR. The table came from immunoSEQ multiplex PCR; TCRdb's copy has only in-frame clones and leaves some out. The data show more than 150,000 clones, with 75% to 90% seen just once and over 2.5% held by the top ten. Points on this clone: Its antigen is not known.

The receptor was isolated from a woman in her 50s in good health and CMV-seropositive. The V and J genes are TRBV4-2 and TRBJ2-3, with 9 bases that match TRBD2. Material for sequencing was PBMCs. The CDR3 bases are TGTGCCAGCAGCCAAGCGAATCCCGGGACTAGCCGGTCAGATACGCAGTATTTT. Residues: CASSQANPGTSRSDTQYF.